This entry lists 27 T cell receptor beta chains sequenced from one sample in a study of blood T cell repertoires in COVID-19. This table comes from immunoSEQ multiplex PCR, and its TCRdb copy is limited to in-frame clones, with some not included. The data hold 25,000 to 35,000 clones, with around 90% observed a single time. The specimen sequenced was peripheral blood. These receptors were taken from a woman in her 40s with active or convalescent COVID-19.

The J gene is TRBJ1-2, the V gene TRBV29-1, with 10 bases aligning to TRBD1. V was pared by 4 bases and J by 7 bases, with 3 bases of the junction left unmatched. From germline, CDR1 is SQVTM and CDR2 ANQGSEA. This CDR3 is 12 amino acids long. This chain's CDR3 is CSVGDRGRGYTF. The CDR3 DNA is TGCAGCGTTGGGGACAGGGGACGTGGCTACACCTTC.

The genes are TRBV2 and TRBJ1-5; D unclear. V lost 8 bases and J lost 1, with 6 bases in between. This CDR3 is 12 amino acids long. Germline V CDR1 and CDR2: SNHLY, FYNNEI. The CDR3 loop is CASARSNQPQHF. The CDR3 coding sequence is TGTGCCAGCGCGCGGAGCAATCAGCCCCAGCATTTT.

V is TRBV11-3 and J is TRBJ1-5; 7 bases map to TRBD1. The CDR3 is 16 residues long. CDR1 and CDR2 from the germline V gene are SGHNT and YENEEA. Germline trimming cut 6 bases from V and 1 base from J; bases unmatched to any gene: 9. This CDR3 reads CASRGATGSSNQPQHF. In DNA form, the CDR3 reads TGTGCCAGCAGGGGAGCGACAGGGTCGAGCAATCAGCCCCAGCATTTT.

The chain recombines TRBV30 with TRBJ1-6, with D perhaps matching TRBD1 (5 bases). CDR3 size: 13 residues. Trimming left V 1 base short and J 13 bases short, with 14 bases between. CDR1 and CDR2 (germline): GTSNPN, SVGIG (reference sequence). DNA of the CDR3: TGTGCCTGGAGTGCGGGCCTCCAGGGTCCCCTCCACTTT. Amino acid sequence: CAWSAGLQGPLHF.

The rearrangement uses TRBV27 and TRBJ2-5, with 9 bases matching TRBD2. CDR1 is MNHEY and CDR2 is SMNVEV in the germline V gene (reference sequence). This CDR3 spans 16 amino acids. Germline trimming cut 6 bases from V and 6 bases from J; bases unmatched to any gene: 14. The CDR3 nucleotides are TGTGCCAGCAGCCTTAGCGGGAGTGGGGCCGGGAAGACCCAGTACTTC. It specifies CASSLSGSGAGKTQYF.

V and J are TRBV27 and TRBJ2-7; tentative D call: TRBD2 (6 bases). CDR1 MNHEY and CDR2 SMNVEV come from the germline V gene (reference sequence). The CDR3 consists of 15 residues. The V end lost 2 bases, the J end lost 1 base, and 12 bases lay between the germline ends. The CDR3 protein is CASSLRRGLSYEQYF. The DNA of the CDR3 is TGTGCCAGCAGTTTAAGAAGAGGACTATCCTACGAGCAGTACTTC.

The chain couples TRBV15 to TRBJ1-1, with D unclear. The V gene's germline CDR1 is LNHNV and CDR2 YYDKDF (reference sequence). The V end lost 1 base, the J end lost 10 bases, and 13 bases lay between the germline ends. This CDR3 is 13 amino acids long. CDR3 nucleotide sequence: TGTGCCACCAGCAGAGCGGGCTCCGCGGGAGCTTTCTTT. It encodes CATSRAGSAGAFF.

The J gene is TRBJ1-6, the V gene TRBV21-1; the table calls TRBD1, which could not be checked here. TRBV21-1 constitutes a pseudogene. CDR3 length equals 16 residues. CDR3 nucleotides: TGTGCCAGCAGCAAGACAGGGATACCGTTCGGTATGGGCCTCCACTTT. Its protein product is CASSKTGIPFGMGLHF.

V and J are TRBV29-1 and TRBJ2-5, with a weak D call TRBD1 (6 bases). Germline loops: CDR1 SQVTM, CDR2 ANQGSEA. V gave up 2 bases and J gave up 5 bases, with 15 bases separating them. The CDR3 is 14 residues long. CDR3 protein: CSVEMAGESETQYF. The CDR3 nucleotides are TGCAGCGTTGAAATGGCAGGGGAATCGGAGACCCAGTACTTC.

The chain recombines TRBV28 with TRBJ2-1; a weak D match, TRBD2 (7 bases). The CDR3 is made up of 15 amino acids. CDR1 is MDHEN and CDR2 is SYDVKM in the germline V gene. With 5 bases removed from V and 4 bases from J, the gap between germline ends came to 15 bases. The CDR3, as DNA: TGTGCCAGCAGTGGGGTCGGGGGGCAATACAATGAGCAGTTCTTC. Amino acids: CASSGVGGQYNEQFF.

This chain joins TRBV7-2 and TRBJ1-5; 7 nucleotides line up with TRBD1. Germline CDR1 is SGHTA and CDR2 is FQGNSA. CDR3 length: 17 residues. With V trimmed by 6 bases and J by 3 bases, 14 bases remained unmatched. The CDR3 sequence is CASRTLGTERDNQPQHF. In DNA, the CDR3 is TGTGCCAGCAGAACGCTCGGGACAGAAAGGGACAATCAGCCCCAGCATTTT.

The V gene is TRBV6-5, the J gene TRBJ2-5, with TRBD1 matching over 12 bases. This CDR3 region has 15 residues. J gave up 5 bases and V 6 bases, and 7 bases lay outside the gene matches. The germline gives CDR1 MNHEY, CDR2 SVGAGI. The CDR3 region has the DNA TGTGCCAGCAGCCCCGGGACAGGGGGCTGGGAGACCCAGTACTTC. Translated: CASSPGTGGWETQYF.

The rearrangement links TRBV30 to TRBJ1-5; 8 positions match TRBD1. CDR1 and CDR2 from the germline V gene are GTSNPN and SVGIG (reference sequence). This CDR3 contains 15 residues. Losses at the gene ends were 3 bases for V and 1 base for J; bases not matched to a gene: 5. The CDR3 DNA reads TGTGCCTGGAGGACAGGGGTGGGGAGCAATCAGCCCCAGCATTTT. Residues: CAWRTGVGSNQPQHF.

The chain carries TRBV9 and TRBJ2-1; TRBD2 matches 9 bases. CDR3 length equals 15 residues. V lost 3 bases, J lost 4 bases, and 5 bases stayed unmatched. The V gene's germline CDR1 is SGDLS and CDR2 YYNGEE. The CDR3 sequence: CASSAIAGAYNEQFF. DNA of the CDR3: TGTGCCAGCAGCGCGATAGCGGGGGCATACAATGAGCAGTTCTTC. The full variable domain, its missing parts supplied by reference TRBV9 and TRBJ2-1, is DSGVTQTPKHLITATGQRVTLRCSPRSGDLSVYWYQQSLDQGLQFLIQYYNGEERAKGNILERFSAQQFPDLHSELNLSSLELGDSALYFCASSAIAGAYNEQFFGPGTRLTVL.

The chain links TRBV9 to TRBJ2-1; 8 bases are shared with TRBD2. Trimming removed 2 bases from V and 8 bases from J; junction bases left unmatched: 15. Germline CDR1 SGDLS, CDR2 YYNGEE. The CDR3 runs to 17 residues. CDR3 nucleotide sequence: TGTGCCAGCAGCGTTCCCCTGGGTAGCGGGAAGTTCGATGAGCAGTTCTTC. It translates to CASSVPLGSGKFDEQFF.

J is TRBJ1-5 and V is TRBV19; 9 nucleotides agree with TRBD1. Germline lookup yields CDR1 LNHDA and CDR2 SQIVND (reference sequence). CDR3 length: 15 residues. The ends lost 10 bases at V and 2 bases at J; junction bases unmatched: 9. CDR3 amino acids: CAISQGAGGNQPQHF. The DNA of the CDR3 is TGTGCCATTTCACAGGGGGCTGGGGGCAATCAGCCCCAGCATTTT.

The chain employs TRBV21-1 and TRBJ2-7; the D call in the table, TRBD1, was not verified against the DNA. TRBV21-1 is recorded as a pseudogene. The CDR3 length is 15 residues. The CDR3 loop is CASSAGQDRVHEQYF. The CDR3 coding sequence is TGTGCCAGCAGCGCAGGCCAGGACAGGGTACACGAGCAGTACTTC.

The chain couples TRBV5-3 to TRBJ2-5; the match to TRBD1 covers 7 bases. TRBV5-3 is identified as an open reading frame with a role that is uncertain. The CDR3 consists of 17 residues. Trimming removed 4 bases from V and 2 bases from J; junction bases left unmatched: 14. In DNA form, the CDR3 reads TGTGCCAGAAGCCCCTTCCCTTACCGGGACAGACAAGAGACCCAGTACTTC. Protein sequence: CARSPFPYRDRQETQYF.

The V gene is TRBV28, the J gene TRBJ1-3; TRBD1 is a possible D gene (5 bases). Trimming left V 3 bases short and J 7 bases short, with 16 bases between. Looked up from germline, CDR1 is MDHEN and CDR2 is SYDVKM. The CDR3 is 15 residues long. The CDR3 here is CASSFQGSGRNTIYF. CDR3 nucleotides: TGTGCCAGCAGTTTTCAGGGCTCTGGTAGGAACACCATATATTTT.

The chain is built from TRBV19 and TRBJ2-7, with a possible D match to TRBD2 (5 bases). V lost 10 bases to trimming and J lost 3 bases, with 19 bases between them. Germline-derived CDR1 and CDR2 are LNHDA and SQIVND (reference sequence). This CDR3 has 14 amino acids. The CDR3 region is CATKGWEKDYEQYF. CDR3 DNA sequence: TGTGCCACCAAAGGGTGGGAGAAGGACTACGAGCAGTACTTC.

This rearrangement joins TRBV5-1 to TRBJ1-3; 8 nucleotides match TRBD1. The CDR3 covers 13 residues. J was trimmed by 2 bases and V by 5 bases; bases with no gene match: 0. Germline assignment: CDR1 SGHRS and CDR2 YFSETQ. The CDR3 spells CASRDRAGNTIYF. CDR3 sequence (DNA): TGCGCCAGCAGGGACAGGGCTGGAAACACCATATATTTT.

The chain carries TRBV29-1 and TRBJ1-1; tentative D call: TRBD1 (5 bases). V was clipped by 7 bases and J by 0 bases, with 9 bases between them. Germline CDR1 reads SQVTM; CDR2 reads ANQGSEA. There are 12 residues in the CDR3. CDR3: CSARQMNTEAFF. The CDR3 DNA is TGCAGCGCTAGACAGATGAACACTGAAGCTTTCTTT.

This clone is a singleton in its sample. The chain employs TRBV6-5 and TRBJ2-1; D possibly corresponds to TRBD1 (5 bases). There are 14 residues in the CDR3. Trimming shortened V by 8 bases and J by 6 bases, and 17 bases separated the two germline ends. CDR1 is MNHEY, CDR2 SVGAGI, per germline. The CDR3 loop is CASVGAWQGNEQFF. In nucleotides, the CDR3 is TGTGCCAGCGTAGGGGCGTGGCAGGGCAATGAGCAGTTCTTC.

The rearrangement joins TRBV19 to TRBJ2-7, with D possibly being TRBD2 (7 bases). Germline CDR1 and CDR2: LNHDA and SQIVND (reference sequence). V lost 5 bases and J 4 bases, leaving 24 bases between the germline ends. CDR3 size: 17 residues. CDR3: CASSRPAGASRPYEQYF. The CDR3 nucleotides read TGTGCCAGTAGTCGCCCGGCGGGGGCTAGCCGGCCTTACGAGCAGTACTTC.

This clone has only a few counts. The V call is TRBV9, the J call TRBJ1-1; D unresolved. The germline V and J ends were trimmed by 3 bases and 4 bases, with 13 bases remaining between them. The length of the CDR3 is 14 residues. Germline lookup yields CDR1 SGDLS and CDR2 YYNGEE. For the CDR3, the DNA is TGTGCCAGCAGCGGGGAGTGGGGAGGCACTGAAGCTTTCTTT. The encoded protein is CASSGEWGGTEAFF.

This clone showed up just once. One end of the junction varies from germline; a read error may be responsible. The CDR3 region has the DNA TGTGCTAGCAGCTCGACAGTGAACACTGAAGCTTTCTTT. Protein sequence: CASSSTVNTEAFF. The chain employs TRBV7-7 and TRBJ1-1, with D maybe TRBD1 (5 bases). CDR3 length: 13 amino acids. Germline V lookup: CDR1 SSHAT, CDR2 FNYEAQ (reference sequence).

The chain links TRBV10-1 to TRBJ2-3; no clear D. In germline, CDR1 is WNHNN, CDR2 SYGVQD (reference sequence). Trimming cost V 3 bases and J 0 bases, with 10 bases left between them. The CDR3 is made up of 15 amino acids. CDR3 in DNA: TGCGCCAGCAGTGAAGTCCTAACTAGCACAGATACGCAGTATTTT. It is translated as CASSEVLTSTDTQYF.